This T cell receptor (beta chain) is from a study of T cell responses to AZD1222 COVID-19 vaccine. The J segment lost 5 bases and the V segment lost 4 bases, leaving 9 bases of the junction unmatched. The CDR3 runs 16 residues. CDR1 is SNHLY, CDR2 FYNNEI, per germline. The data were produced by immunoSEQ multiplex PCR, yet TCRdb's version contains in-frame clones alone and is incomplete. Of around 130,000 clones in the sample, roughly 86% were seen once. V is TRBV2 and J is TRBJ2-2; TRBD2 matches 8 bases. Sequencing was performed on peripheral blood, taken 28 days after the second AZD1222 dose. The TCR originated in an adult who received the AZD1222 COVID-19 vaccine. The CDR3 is CASSVNGGAVTGELFF. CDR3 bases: TGTGCCAGCAGTGTGAACGGGGGGGCGGTTACCGGGGAGCTGTTTTTT.